One and the same sample provided the 5 T cell receptor beta chains below, sequenced in a study of OX40 agonist ivuxolimab in advanced cancers. Sequenced by immunoSEQ multiplex PCR; TCRdb stores in-frame clones only, minus some. The sample lists more than 75,000 clones; 86% were seen once. The sequencing used CD4+ or CD8+ T cells sorted from blood, collected in a trial of the OX40 agonist ivuxolimab. The receptors derive from an adult with an advanced solid tumor such as melanoma, head and neck, liver or kidney cancer.

The chain combines TRBV18 with TRBJ1-1; D gene uncertain. Trimming cost V 0 bases and J 1 base, with 6 bases left between them. The germline CDR1 and CDR2 sequences are KGHSH and LQKENI. This CDR3 contains 14 residues. The CDR3 DNA follows: TGTGCCAGCTCACCACCATCCAGGAACACTGAAGCTTTCTTT. The encoded protein is CASSPPSRNTEAFF.

This rearrangement joins TRBV2 to TRBJ2-1; 7 bases match TRBD2. V trimming: 3 bases; J trimming: 7 bases; junction bases outside the gene matches: 12. The CDR3 sequence is 16 residues long. CDR1 is SNHLY and CDR2 is FYNNEI in the germline V gene. The CDR3 nucleotides read TGTGCCAGCAGTGATCAAGCCCTCGGGGGGACGAATGAGCAGTTCTTC. Its translation is CASSDQALGGTNEQFF.

This sequence joins TRBV7-3 and TRBJ2-5, with 9 bases identical to TRBD1. The J call may be incorrect, as the DNA end agrees better with TRBJ2-7. The CDR3 runs to 15 residues. The germline V gene encodes CDR1 SGHTA and CDR2 FQGTGA. CDR3 in DNA: TGTGCCAGCAGCTTAAACGGACAGGGGATCTACGAGCAGTACTTC. As protein: CASSLNGQGIYEQYF.

This clone was seen once. This sequence joins TRBV7-3 and TRBJ2-1, with 7 bases fitting TRBD2. Germline assignment: CDR1 SGHTA and CDR2 FQGTGA. This CDR3 spans 16 amino acids. V shed 4 bases and J 0 bases; nucleotides not matched to a gene: 6. The CDR3 nucleotides are TGTGCCAGCAGCTCTACTAGCGCTAGCTCCTACAATGAGCAGTTCTTC. It is translated as CASSSTSASSYNEQFF.

The chain uses TRBV27 and TRBJ2-2, with 8 bases matching TRBD2. Germline V CDR1 and CDR2: MNHEY, SMNVEV (reference sequence). This CDR3 region has 16 residues. The V and J ends lost 1 base and 1 base, in that order; junction bases with no gene match: 2. CDR3 protein: CASSLLAGMNTGELFF. CDR3 DNA sequence: TGTGCCAGCAGTTTATTAGCGGGGATGAACACCGGGGAGCTGTTTTTT.